Listed here is a single T cell receptor beta chain. The antigen remains undetermined. The data stem from a study of early T cells in non-severe SARS-CoV-2 infection. Attachment of unique molecular identifiers was made to individual cDNA molecules. In TCRdb, the 5' RACE reads were re-called with MiXCR into one record per CDR3 protein. Of some 83,000 distinct CDR3 sequences listed, roughly 10% are singletons. The ends were cut back, 7 bases at V and 2 bases at J, with 11 bases in the middle. This CDR3 region has 13 residues. CDR1 and CDR2 from the germline V gene are SGHRS and YFSETQ. Study results and caveats: VDJdb matching, biased toward anti-spike CD8 responses, missed private and CD4 specificities.

This chain uses TRBV5-1 with TRBJ2-3, with D uncertain. This TCR came from an adult who was a healthcare worker with PCR-confirmed SARS-CoV-2 infection or an uninfected control (not recorded which). The starting material was whole blood, obtained at baseline. CDR3 coding DNA: TGCGCCAGCCAGTACCGGAACACAGATACGCAGTATTTT. Amino acid sequence: CASQYRNTDTQYF.